Shown below are 9 T cell receptor beta chains from a single sample sequenced in a study of sequential checkpoint blockade in melanoma. Here immunoSEQ multiplex PCR was the method, and the copy in TCRdb shows in-frame clones only, minus some. The sample lists some 32,000 clones, around 82% occurring once. The treatment here: randomized to nivolumab then ipilimumab (arm A) or the reverse (arm B). Source: CD8+ T cells sorted from blood (inferred from file names), taken from a patient given nivolumab and ipilimumab in sequence. These receptors were taken from a human donor with melanoma.

A word on this clone: Because it lacks the conserved phenylalanine or tryptophan at the end, this CDR3 is likely a read error. The V and J genes are TRBV9 and TRBJ1-5, with 9 bases lining up with TRBD1. Trimming cost V 3 bases and J 8 bases; bases outside gene matches: 6. In germline, CDR1 is SGDLS, CDR2 YYNGEE. This CDR3 comprises 14 residues. The CDR3 here is CASSAQGASEPQHV. As DNA, the CDR3 is TGTGCCAGCAGCGCACAGGGGGCGAGTGAGCCCCAGCATGTT.

The rearrangement links TRBV19 to TRBJ1-1, with 11 bases lining up with TRBD1. The CDR3 is 16 amino acids. Per the germline V gene, CDR1 is LNHDA and CDR2 is SQIVND (reference sequence). V lost 2 bases and J lost 1; bases outside the gene matches: 3. The CDR3 protein is CASSIRGTGGNTEAFF. CDR3 in DNA: TGTGCCAGTAGTATACGTGGGACAGGGGGGAACACTGAAGCTTTCTTT.

The genes are TRBV6-1 and TRBJ2-7, with D maybe TRBD2 (6 bases). The germline gives CDR1 MNHNS, CDR2 SASEGT. The CDR3 totals 12 residues. Between the trimmed V and J ends, which lost 4 bases and 6 bases, there was a span of 10 bases. The CDR3 sequence is CASSAMGGEQYF. The CDR3 DNA follows: TGTGCCAGCAGTGCGATGGGGGGCGAGCAGTACTTC.

The V gene is TRBV19, the J gene TRBJ2-5; perhaps TRBD1 as D (6 bases). CDR1 is LNHDA and CDR2 is SQIVND in the germline V gene (reference sequence). V was cut by 5 bases and J by 2 bases, with 15 bases left in between. CDR3 size: 15 residues. The CDR3: CASSPGTLLQETQYF. The DNA for the CDR3 is TGTGCCAGTAGTCCCGGGACATTACTTCAAGAGACCCAGTACTTC.

The chain combines TRBV5-6 with TRBJ2-1, with TRBD1 matching over 9 bases. The V gene's germline CDR1 is SGHDT and CDR2 YYEEEE. The CDR3 has 16 amino acids. With 0 bases clipped from V and 9 bases from J, the junction kept 10 bases outside the gene matches. As DNA, the CDR3 is TGTGCCAGCAGCTTGGGGGTGACAGGGGGTCCCGGTGAGCAGTTCTTC. Protein sequence: CASSLGVTGGPGEQFF.

This chain joins TRBV5-1 and TRBJ1-6; D is ambiguous. From germline, CDR1 is SGHRS and CDR2 YFSETQ. The CDR3 consists of 17 residues. Trimming removed 0 bases at V and 7 bases at J, with 17 bases between. This CDR3 reads CASSLAVMGLWNSPLHF. In DNA form, the CDR3 reads TGCGCCAGCAGCTTGGCCGTGATGGGCCTATGGAATTCACCCCTCCACTTT.

The chain couples TRBV11-2 to TRBJ1-2; 8 nucleotides agree with TRBD1. There are 15 residues in the CDR3. CDR1 and CDR2 from the germline V gene are SGHAT and FQNNGV. The V segment lost 4 bases and the J segment 2 bases; nucleotides outside the gene matches: 6. The CDR3 loop is CASSSGGARNYGYTF. The CDR3 DNA reads as TGTGCCAGCAGCTCAGGGGGCGCAAGGAACTATGGCTACACCTTC.

V and J are TRBV28 and TRBJ1-1; TRBD1 agrees at 7 bases. The CDR3 is 17 amino acids. Germline loops: CDR1 MDHEN, CDR2 SYDVKM. V was clipped by 3 bases and J by 0 bases; unmatched bases: 10. The CDR3 DNA reads as TGTGCCAGCAGTTTTACGCCACAGGGGATTATGAACACTGAAGCTTTCTTT. This encodes CASSFTPQGIMNTEAFF. Based on the CDR3 plus reference TRBV28 and TRBJ1-1, the full variable domain is DVKVTQSSRYLVKRTGEKVFLECVQDMDHENMFWYRQDPGLGLRLIYFSYDVKMKEKGDIPEGYSVSREKKERFSLILESASTNQTSMYLCASSFTPQGIMNTEAFFGQGTRLTVV.

The chain is built from TRBV6-5 and TRBJ2-7, with D perhaps TRBD1 (5 bases). CDR3 size: 12 residues. Deletions cut 5 bases from V and 2 bases from J, with 7 bases between. Germline-derived CDR1 and CDR2 are MNHEY and SVGAGI. The CDR3 spells CASSPGTYEQYF. In DNA form, the CDR3 reads TGTGCCAGCAGTCCAGGGACCTACGAGCAGTACTTC.